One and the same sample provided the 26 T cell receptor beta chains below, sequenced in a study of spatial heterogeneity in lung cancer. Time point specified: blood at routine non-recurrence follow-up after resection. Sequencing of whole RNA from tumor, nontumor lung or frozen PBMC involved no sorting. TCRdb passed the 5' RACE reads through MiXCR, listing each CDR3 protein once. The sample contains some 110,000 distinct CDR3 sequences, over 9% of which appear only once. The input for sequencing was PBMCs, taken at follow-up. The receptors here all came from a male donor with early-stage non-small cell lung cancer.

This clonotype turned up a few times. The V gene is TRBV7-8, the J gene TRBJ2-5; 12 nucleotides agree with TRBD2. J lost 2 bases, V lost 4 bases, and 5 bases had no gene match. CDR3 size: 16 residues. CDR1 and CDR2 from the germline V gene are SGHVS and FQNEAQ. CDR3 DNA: TGTGCCAGCAGCTCCTTGACTAGCGGGGGACAAGAGACCCAGTACTTC. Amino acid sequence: CASSSLTSGGQETQYF.

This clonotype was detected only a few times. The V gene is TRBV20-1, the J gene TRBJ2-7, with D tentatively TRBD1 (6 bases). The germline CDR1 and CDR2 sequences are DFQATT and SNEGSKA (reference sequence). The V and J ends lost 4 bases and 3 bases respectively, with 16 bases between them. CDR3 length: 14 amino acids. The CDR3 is CSATDRDKFYEQYF. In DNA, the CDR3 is TGCAGTGCTACAGACCGGGACAAATTCTACGAGCAGTACTTC.

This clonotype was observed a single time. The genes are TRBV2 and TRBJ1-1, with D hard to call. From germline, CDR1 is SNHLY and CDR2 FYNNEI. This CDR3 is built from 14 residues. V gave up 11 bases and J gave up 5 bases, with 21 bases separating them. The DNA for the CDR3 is TGTGCCGTCACGGATGTCCGTGGGCGGACTGAAGCTTTCTTT. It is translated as CAVTDVRGRTEAFF.

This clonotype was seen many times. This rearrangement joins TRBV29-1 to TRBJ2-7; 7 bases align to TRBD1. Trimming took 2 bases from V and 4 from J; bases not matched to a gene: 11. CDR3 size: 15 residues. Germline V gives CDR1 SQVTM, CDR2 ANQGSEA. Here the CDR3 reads CSVELRDSDLYEQYF. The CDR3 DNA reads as TGCAGCGTTGAACTCCGGGACAGCGACCTTTACGAGCAGTACTTC.

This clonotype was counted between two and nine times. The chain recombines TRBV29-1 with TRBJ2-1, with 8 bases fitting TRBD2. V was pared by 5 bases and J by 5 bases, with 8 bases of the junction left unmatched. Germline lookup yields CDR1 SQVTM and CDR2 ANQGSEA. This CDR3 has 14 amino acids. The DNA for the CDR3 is TGCAGCGTTTACGGGGGGGAGGCGAACAATGAGCAGTTCTTC. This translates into CSVYGGEANNEQFF.

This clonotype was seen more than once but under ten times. The CDR3 DNA sequence: TGTGCCAGCAGTTACTCATTGGGTACAGGGATGAACACTGAAGCTTTCTTT. Protein sequence: CASSYSLGTGMNTEAFF. The chain is built from TRBV6-6 and TRBJ1-1, with D maybe TRBD1 (6 bases). From germline, CDR1 is MNHNY and CDR2 SVGAGI (reference sequence). V was pared by 0 bases and J by 0 bases, with 14 bases between. CDR3 length: 17 residues.

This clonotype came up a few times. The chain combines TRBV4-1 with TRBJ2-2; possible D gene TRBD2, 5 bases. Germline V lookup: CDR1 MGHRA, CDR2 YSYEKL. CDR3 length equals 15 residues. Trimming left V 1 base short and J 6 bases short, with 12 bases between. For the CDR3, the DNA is TGCGCCAGCAGCCAAGGGGAGTCGTTCCCCGGGGAGCTGTTTTTT. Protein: CASSQGESFPGELFF.

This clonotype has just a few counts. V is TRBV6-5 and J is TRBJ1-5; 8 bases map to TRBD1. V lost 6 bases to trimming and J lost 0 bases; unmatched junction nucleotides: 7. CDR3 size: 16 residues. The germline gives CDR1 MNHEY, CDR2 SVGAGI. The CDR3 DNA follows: TGTGCCAGCAGGGCCGGGACAGGTTATAGCAATCAGCCCCAGCATTTT. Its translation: CASRAGTGYSNQPQHF.

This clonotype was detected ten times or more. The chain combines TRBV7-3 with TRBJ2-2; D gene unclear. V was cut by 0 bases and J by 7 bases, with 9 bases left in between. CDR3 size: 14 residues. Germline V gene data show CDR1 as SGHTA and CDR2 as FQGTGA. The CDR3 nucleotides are TGTGCCAGCAGCTTAACGATGGATGGCGGGGAGCTGTTTTTT. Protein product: CASSLTMDGGELFF. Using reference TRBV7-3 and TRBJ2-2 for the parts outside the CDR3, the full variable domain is GAGVSQTPSNKVTEKGKYVELRCDPISGHTALYWYRQSLGQGPEFLIYFQGTGAADDSGLPNDRFFAVRPEGSVSTLKIQRTERGDSAVYLCASSLTMDGGELFFGEGSRLTVL.

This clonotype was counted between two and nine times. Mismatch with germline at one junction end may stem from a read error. CDR3 loop: CASSQGTSGVVDF. DNA for the CDR3: TGTGCCAGCAGCCAAGGGACTAGCGGGGTTGTGGACTTC. V is TRBV3-1 and J is TRBJ2-7; TRBD2 agrees at 12 bases. CDR1 is LGHDT, CDR2 YNNKEL, per germline (reference sequence). This CDR3 has 13 residues.

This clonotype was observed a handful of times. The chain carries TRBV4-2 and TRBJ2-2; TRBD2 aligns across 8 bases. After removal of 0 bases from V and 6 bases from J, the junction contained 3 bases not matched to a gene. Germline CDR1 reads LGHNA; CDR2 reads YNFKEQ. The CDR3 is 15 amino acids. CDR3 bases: TGTGCCAGCAGCCAAGAACTAGCGGACTCCGGGGAGCTGTTTTTT. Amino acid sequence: CASSQELADSGELFF.

The CDR3 here is CASMGGARYTGELFF. The CDR3 DNA reads as TGTGCCAGCATGGGCGGGGCTAGATACACCGGGGAGCTGTTTTTT. The chain employs TRBV27 and TRBJ2-2; TRBD2 is a possible D gene (6 bases). The CDR3 covers 15 residues. CDR1 and CDR2 from the germline V gene are MNHEY and SMNVEV (reference sequence). Trimming took off 7 bases at V and 3 bases at J, with 15 bases between the two ends.

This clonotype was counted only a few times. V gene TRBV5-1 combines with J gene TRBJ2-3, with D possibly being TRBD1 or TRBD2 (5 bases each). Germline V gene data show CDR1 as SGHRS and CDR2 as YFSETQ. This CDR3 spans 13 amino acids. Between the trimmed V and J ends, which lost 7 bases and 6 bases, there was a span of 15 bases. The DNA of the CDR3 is TGCGCCAGCGCCAGGGAGATGGGTGATACGCAGTATTTT. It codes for CASAREMGDTQYF.

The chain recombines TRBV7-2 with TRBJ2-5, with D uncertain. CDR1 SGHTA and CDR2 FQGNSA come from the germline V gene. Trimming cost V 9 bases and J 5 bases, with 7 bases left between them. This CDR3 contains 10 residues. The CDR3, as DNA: TGTGCCAGAGAGGAGGAGACCCAGTACTTC. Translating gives CAREEETQYF. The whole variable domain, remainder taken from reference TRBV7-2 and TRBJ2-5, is GAGVSQSPSNKVTEKGKDVELRCDPISGHTALYWYRQSLGQGLEFLIYFQGNSAPDKSGLPSDRFSAERTGGSVSTLTIQRTQQEDSAVYLCAREEETQYFGPGTRLLVL.

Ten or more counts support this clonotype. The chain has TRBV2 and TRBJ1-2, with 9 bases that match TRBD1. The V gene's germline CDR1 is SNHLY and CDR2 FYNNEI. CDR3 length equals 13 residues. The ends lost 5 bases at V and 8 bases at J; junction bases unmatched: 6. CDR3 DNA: TGTGCCAGCAGTATACAGGGGGCATGGGGCTACACCTTC. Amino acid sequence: CASSIQGAWGYTF.

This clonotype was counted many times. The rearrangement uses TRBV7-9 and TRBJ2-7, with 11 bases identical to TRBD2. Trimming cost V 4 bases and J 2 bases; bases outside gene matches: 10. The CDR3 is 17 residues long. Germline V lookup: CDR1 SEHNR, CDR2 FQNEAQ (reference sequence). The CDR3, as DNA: TGTGCCAGCAGCTCCTTAACTAGCGGGGGTACCGCCTACGAGCAGTACTTC. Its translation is CASSSLTSGGTAYEQYF.

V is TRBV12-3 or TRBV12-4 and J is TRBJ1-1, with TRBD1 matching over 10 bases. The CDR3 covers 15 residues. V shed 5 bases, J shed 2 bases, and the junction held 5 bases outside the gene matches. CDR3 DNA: TGTGCCAGCAGTGGCCGGGACAGGGGCAACACTGAAGCTTTCTTT. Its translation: CASSGRDRGNTEAFF.

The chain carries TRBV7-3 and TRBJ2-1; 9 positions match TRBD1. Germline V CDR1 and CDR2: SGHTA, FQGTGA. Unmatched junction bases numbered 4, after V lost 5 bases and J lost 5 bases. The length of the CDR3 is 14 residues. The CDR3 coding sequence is TGTGCCAGCAGCACCGGGACAGGGAACAATGAGCAGTTCTTC. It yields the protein CASSTGTGNNEQFF. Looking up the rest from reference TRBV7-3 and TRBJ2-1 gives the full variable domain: GAGVSQTPSNKVTEKGKYVELRCDPISGHTALYWYRQSLGQGPEFLIYFQGTGAADDSGLPNDRFFAVRPEGSVSTLKIQRTERGDSAVYLCASSTGTGNNEQFFGPGTRLTVL.

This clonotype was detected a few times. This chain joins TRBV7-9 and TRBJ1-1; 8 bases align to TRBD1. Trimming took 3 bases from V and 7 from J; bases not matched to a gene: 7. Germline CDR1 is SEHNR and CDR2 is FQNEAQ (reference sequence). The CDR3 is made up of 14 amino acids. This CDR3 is CASSLTQGAIEAFF. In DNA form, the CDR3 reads TGTGCCAGCAGCTTGACCCAGGGGGCCATTGAAGCTTTCTTT.

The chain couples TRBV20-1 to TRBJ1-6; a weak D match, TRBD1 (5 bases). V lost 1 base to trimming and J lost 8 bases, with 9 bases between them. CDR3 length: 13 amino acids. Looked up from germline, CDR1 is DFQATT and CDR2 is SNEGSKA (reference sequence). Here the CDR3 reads CSARVQADSPLHF. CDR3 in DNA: TGCAGTGCTAGAGTACAGGCGGATTCACCCCTCCACTTT.

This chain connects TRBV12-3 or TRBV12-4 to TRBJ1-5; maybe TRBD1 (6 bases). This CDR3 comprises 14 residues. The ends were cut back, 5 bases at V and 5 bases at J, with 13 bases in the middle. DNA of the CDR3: TGTGCCAGCAGTCCTACCAGGGGTGATCAGCCCCAGCATTTT. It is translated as CASSPTRGDQPQHF.

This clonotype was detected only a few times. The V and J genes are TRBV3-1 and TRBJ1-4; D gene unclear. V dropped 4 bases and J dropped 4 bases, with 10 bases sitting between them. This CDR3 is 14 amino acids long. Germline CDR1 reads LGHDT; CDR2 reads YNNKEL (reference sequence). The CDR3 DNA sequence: TGTGCCAGCAGCCTTGACATGGTTAATGAAAAACTGTTTTTT. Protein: CASSLDMVNEKLFF.

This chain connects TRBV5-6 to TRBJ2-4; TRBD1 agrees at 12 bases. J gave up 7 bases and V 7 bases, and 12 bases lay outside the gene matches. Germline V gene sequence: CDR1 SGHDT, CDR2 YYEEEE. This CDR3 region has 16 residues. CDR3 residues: CASRLFGTGGFNIQYF. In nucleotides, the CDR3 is TGTGCCAGCCGTCTTTTCGGGACAGGGGGCTTTAACATTCAGTACTTC.

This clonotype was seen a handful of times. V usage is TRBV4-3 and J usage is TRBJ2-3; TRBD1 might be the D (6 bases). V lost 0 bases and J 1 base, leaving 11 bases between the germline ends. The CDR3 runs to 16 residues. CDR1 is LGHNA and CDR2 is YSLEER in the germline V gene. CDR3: CASSQDGAGGTDTQYF. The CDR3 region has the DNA TGCGCCAGCAGCCAAGATGGGGCAGGGGGCACAGATACGCAGTATTTT.

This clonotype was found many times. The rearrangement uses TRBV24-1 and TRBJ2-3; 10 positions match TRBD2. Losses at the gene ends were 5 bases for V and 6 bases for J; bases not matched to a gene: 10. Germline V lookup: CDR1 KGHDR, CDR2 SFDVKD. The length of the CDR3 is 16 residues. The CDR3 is CATSVASGGLGDTQYF. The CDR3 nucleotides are TGTGCCACCAGTGTTGCTAGCGGGGGCCTCGGGGATACGCAGTATTTT.

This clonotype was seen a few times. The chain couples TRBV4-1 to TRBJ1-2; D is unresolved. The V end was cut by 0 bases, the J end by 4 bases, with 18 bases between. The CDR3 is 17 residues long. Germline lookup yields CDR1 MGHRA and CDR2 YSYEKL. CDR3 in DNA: TGCGCCAGCAGCCAAGATTCGGCCACGGCTGGCCGCTATGGCTACACCTTC. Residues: CASSQDSATAGRYGYTF.